This TCR beta chain is drawn from a study of blood T cell repertoires in COVID-19. For the study at large: Some COVID-19 samples were acute and others convalescent; all came from the United States, Italy and Spain. Sources were T cells, B-cell-depleted T cells, or PBMCs; the material itself was cDNA or gDNA.

The protocol was immunoSEQ multiplex PCR, while the TCRdb copy is restricted to in-frame clones and leaves out a portion. Of about 85,000 clones listed, about 80% are singletons. Sequencing input: peripheral blood. The receptor's source is a man in his sixties with acute or convalescent COVID-19.

The CDR3 loop reads CASSYDRGTYNEQFF. DNA for the CDR3: TGTGCCAGCAGTTATGACCGAGGCACCTACAATGAGCAGTTCTTC. This rearrangement joins TRBV28 to TRBJ2-1; D ambiguous. The CDR3 consists of 15 residues. From germline, CDR1 is MDHEN and CDR2 SYDVKM. Trimming shortened V by 4 bases and J by 2 bases, and 12 bases separated the two germline ends.